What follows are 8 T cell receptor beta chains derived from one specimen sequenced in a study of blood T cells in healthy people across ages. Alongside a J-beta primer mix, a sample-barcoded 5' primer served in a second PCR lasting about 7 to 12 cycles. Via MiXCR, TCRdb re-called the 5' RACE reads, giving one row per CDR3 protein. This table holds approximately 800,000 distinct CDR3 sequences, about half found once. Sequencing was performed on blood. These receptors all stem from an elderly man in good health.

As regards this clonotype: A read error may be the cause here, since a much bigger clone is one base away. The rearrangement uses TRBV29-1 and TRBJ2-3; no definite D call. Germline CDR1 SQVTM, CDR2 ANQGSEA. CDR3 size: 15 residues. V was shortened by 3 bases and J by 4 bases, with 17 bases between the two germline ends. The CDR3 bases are TGCAGCGTTGATACGAGAGTAGCTCGTGCAGATACGCAGTATTTT. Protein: CSVDTRVARADTQYF.

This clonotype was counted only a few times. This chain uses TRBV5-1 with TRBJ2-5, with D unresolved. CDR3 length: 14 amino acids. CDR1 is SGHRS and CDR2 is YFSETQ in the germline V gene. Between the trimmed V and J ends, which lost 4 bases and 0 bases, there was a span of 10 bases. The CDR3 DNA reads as TGCGCCAGCAGCAACGACATGTACCAAGAGACCCAGTACTTC. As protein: CASSNDMYQETQYF. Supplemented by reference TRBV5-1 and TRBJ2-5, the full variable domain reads KAGVTQTPRYLIKTRGQQVTLSCSPISGHRSVSWYQQTPGQGLQFLFEYFSETQRNKGNFPGRFSGRQFSNSRSEMNVSTLELGDSALYLCASSNDMYQETQYFGPGTRLLVL.

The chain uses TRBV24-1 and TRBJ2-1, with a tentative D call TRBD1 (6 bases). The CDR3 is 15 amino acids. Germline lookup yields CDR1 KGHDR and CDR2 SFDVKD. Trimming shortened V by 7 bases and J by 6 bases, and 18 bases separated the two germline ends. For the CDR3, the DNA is TGTGCCACCAGCCTGGGACAAGGGAAGACCAATGAGCAGTTCTTC. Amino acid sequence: CATSLGQGKTNEQFF.

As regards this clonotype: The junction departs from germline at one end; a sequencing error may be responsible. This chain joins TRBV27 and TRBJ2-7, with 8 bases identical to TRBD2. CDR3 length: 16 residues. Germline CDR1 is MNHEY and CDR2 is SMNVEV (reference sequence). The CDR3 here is CTSSLSGGKASYEQYF. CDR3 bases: TGTACCAGCAGTTTATCGGGGGGGAAAGCGTCCTACGAGCAGTACTTC.

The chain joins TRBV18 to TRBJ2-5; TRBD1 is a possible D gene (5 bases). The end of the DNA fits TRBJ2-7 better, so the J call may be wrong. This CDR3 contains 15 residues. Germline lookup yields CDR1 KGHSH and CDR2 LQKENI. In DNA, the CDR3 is TGTGCCAGCTCACCCGACAGCCCGATCCACAACGAGCAGTACTTC. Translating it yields CASSPDSPIHNEQYF.

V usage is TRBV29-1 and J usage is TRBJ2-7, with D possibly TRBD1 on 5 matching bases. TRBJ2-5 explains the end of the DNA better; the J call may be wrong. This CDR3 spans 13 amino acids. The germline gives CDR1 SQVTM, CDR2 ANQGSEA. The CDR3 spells CSVRTLGAGTQYF. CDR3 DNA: TGCAGCGTCCGGACCCTTGGGGCAGGGACCCAGTACTTC.

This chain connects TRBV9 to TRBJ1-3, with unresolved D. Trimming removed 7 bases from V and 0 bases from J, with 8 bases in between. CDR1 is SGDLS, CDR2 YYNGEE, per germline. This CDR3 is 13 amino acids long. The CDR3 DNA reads TGTGCCAGCCGGAGGAACTCTGGAAACACCATATATTTT. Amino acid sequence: CASRRNSGNTIYF.

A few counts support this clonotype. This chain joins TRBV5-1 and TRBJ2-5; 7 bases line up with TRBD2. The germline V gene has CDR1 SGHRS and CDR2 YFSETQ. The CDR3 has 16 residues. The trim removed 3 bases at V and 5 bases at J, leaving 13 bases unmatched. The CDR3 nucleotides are TGCGCCAGCAGCTACTGGACTATCGGGGGAGGGGAGACCCAGTACTTC. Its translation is CASSYWTIGGGETQYF.